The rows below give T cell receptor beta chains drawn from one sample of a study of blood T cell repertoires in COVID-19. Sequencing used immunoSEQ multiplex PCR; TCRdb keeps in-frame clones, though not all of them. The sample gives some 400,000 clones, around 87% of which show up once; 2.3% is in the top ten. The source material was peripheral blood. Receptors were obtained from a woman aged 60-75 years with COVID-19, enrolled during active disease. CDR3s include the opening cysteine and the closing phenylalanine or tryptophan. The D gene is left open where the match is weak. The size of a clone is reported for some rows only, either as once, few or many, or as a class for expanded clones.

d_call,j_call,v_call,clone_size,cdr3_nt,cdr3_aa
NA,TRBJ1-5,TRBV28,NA,TGTGCCAGCAGTTTCCGGGAGGCTGTGAGCAATCAGCCCCAGCATTTT,CASSFREAVSNQPQHF
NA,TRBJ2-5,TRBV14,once,TGTGCCAGCAGCCAACCTACTAGTTATGTCGGGTTAGAGACCCAGTACTTC,CASSQPTSYVGLETQYF
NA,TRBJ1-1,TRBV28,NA,TGTGCCAGCAGTTTGCGGGCTGTTGGGGGGACTGAAGCTTTCTTT,CASSLRAVGGTEAFF
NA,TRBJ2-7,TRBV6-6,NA,TGTGCCAGCAGCAAGGACAGCTACGAGCAGTACTTC,CASSKDSYEQYF
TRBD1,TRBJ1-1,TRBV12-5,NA,TGTGCTAGTGGTTTAGGCGACAGGGGAAACACTGAAGCTTTCTTT,CASGLGDRGNTEAFF
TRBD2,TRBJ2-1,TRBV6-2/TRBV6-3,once,TGTGCCAGCAGTTCCATACTAGCGTGGTACAATGAGCAGTTCTTC,CASSSILAWYNEQFF
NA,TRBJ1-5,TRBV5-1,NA,TGCGCCAGCAGCTTGGGTACGGGTAGCAATCAGCCCCAGCATTTT,CASSLGTGSNQPQHF
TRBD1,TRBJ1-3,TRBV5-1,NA,TGCGCCAGCAGCGCAACAGGGGTTACTGGAAACACCATATATTTT,CASSATGVTGNTIYF
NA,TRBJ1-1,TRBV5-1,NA,TGCGCCAGCAGCTTGGTGTTTGGCAATGAAGCTTTCTTT,CASSLVFGNEAFF
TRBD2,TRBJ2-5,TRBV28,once,TGTGCCAGCAGTTTCTCACTAGCGGGCCCCGATGGTACCCAGTACTTC,CASSFSLAGPDGTQYF
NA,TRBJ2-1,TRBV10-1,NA,TGCGCCAGCAGTGAGGCCAGTCTAGCGATTAGAAAGTTCTTC,CASSEASLAIRKFF
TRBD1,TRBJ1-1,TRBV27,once,TGTGCCAGCAGGCGAAACAGGGGTGGCAGTGAAGCTTTCTTT,CASRRNRGGSEAFF
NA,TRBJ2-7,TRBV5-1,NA,TGCGCCAGCAGCTCCAGCTACGAGCAGTACTTC,CASSSSYEQYF
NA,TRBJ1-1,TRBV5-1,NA,TGCGCCAGCAGCGCCCTAACAGGGAGCGTAGGCACTGAAGCTTTCTTT,CASSALTGSVGTEAFF
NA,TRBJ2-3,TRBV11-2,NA,TGTGCCAGCAGCTGGGGGGGCGGCGAATCAGATACGCAGTATTTT,CASSWGGGESDTQYF
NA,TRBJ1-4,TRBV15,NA,TGTGCCACCAGCAGAGAGCAGAATGAAAAACTGTTTTTT,CATSREQNEKLFF
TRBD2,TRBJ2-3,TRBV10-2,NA,TGCGCCAGCAGTGAGGCACTAGCGGGGACGCAGTATTTT,CASSEALAGTQYF
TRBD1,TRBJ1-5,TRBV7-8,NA,TGTGCCAGCAGCTTAGCGGGGACAGGGGCGCTGAGGCAGCCCCAGCATTTT,CASSLAGTGALRQPQHF
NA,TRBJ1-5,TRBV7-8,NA,TGTGCCAGCAGCTTAGGGCCAGGGGATCAGCCCCAGCATTTT,CASSLGPGDQPQHF
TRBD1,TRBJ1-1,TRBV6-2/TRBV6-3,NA,TGTGCCAGCAGTTACCTAGACAGGGTTGGCACTGAAGCTTTCTTT,CASSYLDRVGTEAFF
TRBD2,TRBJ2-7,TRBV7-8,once,TGTGCCAGCAGCTTCCTAGCGGGGGGGGCCAAGTACGAGCAGTACTTC,CASSFLAGGAKYEQYF
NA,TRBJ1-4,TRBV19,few,TGTGCCAGTAGTATCGAATCCCGGGATGGTGAAAAACTGTTTTTT,CASSIESRDGEKLFF
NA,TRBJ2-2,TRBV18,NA,TGTGCCAGCTCACCACCAAGTAGCCAGAACACCGGGGAGCTGTTTTTT,CASSPPSSQNTGELFF
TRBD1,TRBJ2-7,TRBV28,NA,TGTGCCAGCAGTTTACCCAATGGACAGGGGGGCTACGAGCAGTACTTC,CASSLPNGQGGYEQYF
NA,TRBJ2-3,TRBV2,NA,TGTGCCAGCAAATCTAGCACGAGCACAGATACGCAGTATTTT,CASKSSTSTDTQYF